This T cell receptor (beta chain) was identified during a study of esophageal squamous cell carcinoma under preoperative chemotherapy. Regarding this clonotype: Its antigen is not known.

Time point defined: before preoperative PTX-NDP chemotherapy. Preoperative chemotherapy with paclitaxel-nedaplatin was given to patients before surgery. V gave up 3 bases and J gave up 3 bases, with 9 bases separating them. CDR1 and CDR2 (germline): SGHTA, FQGNSA. CDR3 length equals 14 residues. Whole-study findings and limits: Abundant clones tended to shrink rather than expand after paclitaxel-nedaplatin. Post-treatment tumor-infiltrating lymphocytes appeared partly derived from peripheral T cells migrating into the tumor. Chemotherapy was followed by significantly higher TCR diversity in peripheral T cells only, not tumor-infiltrating lymphocytes.

TCRdb passed the PCR reads through MiXCR, listing each CDR3 protein once. The sample records roughly 14,000 distinct CDR3 sequences, around 45% being singletons. The rearrangement uses TRBV7-2 and TRBJ2-1; D not resolved. This TCR was sampled from a human donor with esophageal squamous cell carcinoma. The donor label of this sample is uncertain. This material was acquired from a patient given preoperative chemotherapy. The CDR3 region has the DNA TGTGCCAGCAGCTTTTCACGGGTCTACAATGAGCAGTTCTTC. It codes for CASSFSRVYNEQFF.